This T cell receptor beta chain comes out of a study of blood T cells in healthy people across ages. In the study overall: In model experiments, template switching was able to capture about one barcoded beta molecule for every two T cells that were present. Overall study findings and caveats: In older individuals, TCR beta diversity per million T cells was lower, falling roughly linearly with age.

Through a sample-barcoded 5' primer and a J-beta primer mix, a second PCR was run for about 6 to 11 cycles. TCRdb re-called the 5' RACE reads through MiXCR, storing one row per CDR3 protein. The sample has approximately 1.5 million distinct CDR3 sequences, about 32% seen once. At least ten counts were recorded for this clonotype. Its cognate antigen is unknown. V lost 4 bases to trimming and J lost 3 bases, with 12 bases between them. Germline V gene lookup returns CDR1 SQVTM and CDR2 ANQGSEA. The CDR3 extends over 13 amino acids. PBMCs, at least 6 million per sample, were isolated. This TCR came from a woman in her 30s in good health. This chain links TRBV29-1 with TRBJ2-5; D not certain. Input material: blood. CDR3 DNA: TGCAGCGTTGCGCGAGGTGTAGAAGAGACCCAGTACTTC. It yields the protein CSVARGVEETQYF.